This TCR beta chain appears in the sequencing data of a study of technical replicates of blood from a handful of donors. Some clones are missing from TCRdb's copy, which holds only in-frame ones; the method was immunoSEQ multiplex PCR. The sample shows roughly 14,000 clones, around nine tenths of them seen only once. CDR1 is SGHAT and CDR2 is FQNNGV in the germline V gene. Trimming shortened V by 4 bases and J by 9 bases, and 16 bases separated the two germline ends. This CDR3 contains 14 residues. This clonotype originated in a human donor in good health. The chain employs TRBV11-2 and TRBJ2-1; the D gene is possibly TRBD2 (6 bases). Sequencing was carried out using PBMCs. CDR3 sequence reads: CASSSLRGTTEQFF. The CDR3 region has the DNA TGTGCCAGCAGCTCCCTGCGCGGGACGACTGAGCAGTTCTTC.